The TCR beta chain under discussion was sequenced for a study of blood T cell repertoires in COVID-19. Study overall: Samples of COVID-19 (acute and convalescent) were obtained from the United States, Italy and Spain. Sources were T cells, B-cell-depleted T cells, or PBMCs; the material itself was cDNA or gDNA.

As handled by the study authors: For nucleated cells, counts were estimated from reference gene primer amplification. Some clones are missing from TCRdb's copy, which holds only in-frame ones; the method was immunoSEQ multiplex PCR. That table gives V, J and clone size, and the DNA gave D and trimming. The table has a few hundred thousand clones, 87% seen once; the top ten hold approximately 2%. The germline V gene encodes CDR1 SGHRS and CDR2 YFSETQ. The V end was cut by 0 bases, the J end by 9 bases, with 16 bases between. This CDR3 comprises 16 residues. This chain connects TRBV5-1 to TRBJ1-6, with D possibly being TRBD1 (5 bases). Sequenced input: peripheral blood. The receptor's source is a man between 18 and 29 years old with active or convalescent COVID-19. In nucleotides, the CDR3 is TGCGCCAGCAGCTTGGATGGGGGGTTAGGTTCTTCACCCCTCCACTTT. Residues: CASSLDGGLGSSPLHF.